The rows below give T cell receptor beta chains drawn from one sample of a study of blood T cell repertoires in COVID-19. Only in-frame clones appear in the TCRdb table, and some are missing; sequencing was by immunoSEQ multiplex PCR. Seen here are about 190,000 clones, around 89% observed once, and the top ten hold approximately 4.5%. Input material: peripheral blood. The receptors here all came from a human donor in a cohort sampled during active COVID-19. Both conserved end residues are part of each CDR3. D genes are given only for firm matches. Size tells how often a clone was seen (once, few, many) or the class of an expanded clone, and some rows leave it out.

V gene	J gene	D gene	clone size	CDR3 protein	CDR3 DNA
TRBV5-1	TRBJ2-7	TRBD1	.	CASSLSLGGPYEQYF	TGCGCCAGCAGCCTCTCTTTAGGGGGCCCCTACGAGCAGTACTTC
TRBV6-2/TRBV6-3	TRBJ1-2	TRBD1	once	CASSTRQGVEYGYTF	TGTGCCAGCAGTACCCGACAGGGCGTTGAGTATGGCTACACCTTC
TRBV4-3	TRBJ1-6	.	.	CASSQGRDNSPLHF	TGCGCCAGCAGCCAAGGACGGGATAATTCACCCCTCCACTTT
TRBV6-6	TRBJ2-2	.	.	CASTTQGLTTGELFF	TGTGCCAGCACCACCCAGGGATTGACCACCGGGGAGCTGTTTTTT
TRBV4-3	TRBJ2-2	.	once	CASSQDGVRGELFF	TGCGCCAGCAGCCAAGATGGAGTCCGGGGGGAGCTGTTTTTT
TRBV6-2/TRBV6-3	TRBJ2-3	TRBD1	.	CASSPSTGIGTDTQYF	TGTGCCAGCAGCCCCTCGACAGGGATTGGCACAGATACGCAGTATTTT
TRBV2	TRBJ1-5	.	.	CASSGGEYQPQHF	TGTGCCAGCAGTGGGGGCGAATATCAGCCCCAGCATTTT
TRBV7-2	TRBJ1-1	TRBD1	few	CASSSTGGWTEAFF	TGTGCCAGCAGCTCAACAGGGGGCTGGACTGAAGCTTTCTTT
TRBV5-1	TRBJ2-1	TRBD1	.	CASSPTGETNNEQFF	TGCGCCAGCAGCCCGACAGGGGAGACTAACAATGAGCAGTTCTTC
TRBV6-2/TRBV6-3	TRBJ2-2	.	.	CASSPTGFTGELFF	TGTGCCAGCAGCCCCACAGGGTTCACCGGGGAGCTGTTTTTT
TRBV6-5	TRBJ2-7	TRBD2	few	CASKASGGYEQYF	TGTGCCAGCAAGGCTAGCGGTGGGTACGAGCAGTACTTC
TRBV10-3	TRBJ2-7	TRBD2	.	CAIRETSGVYEQYF	TGTGCCATCAGGGAGACTAGCGGAGTCTACGAGCAGTACTTC
TRBV5-1	TRBJ1-4	.	.	CASSLAGVGEKLFF	TGCGCCAGCAGCTTGGCAGGGGTGGGTGAAAAACTGTTTTTT
TRBV6-2/TRBV6-3	TRBJ2-1	.	.	CASSFKQGSSYNEQFF	TGTGCCAGCAGTTTCAAACAGGGAAGCTCCTACAATGAGCAGTTCTTC
TRBV5-1	TRBJ2-5	TRBD2	.	CASSLGGLAGGETQYF	TGCGCCAGCAGCCTCGGGGGACTAGCGGGAGGGGAGACCCAGTACTTC
TRBV11-2	TRBJ2-7	TRBD2	.	CASSLSGRALFGEQYF	TGTGCCAGCAGTCTTAGCGGGAGGGCCCTGTTCGGCGAGCAGTACTTC
TRBV10-3	TRBJ2-7	.	few	CASGLGRDSYEQYF	TGTGCCTCAGGGTTGGGGCGGGATTCCTACGAGCAGTACTTC
TRBV11-2	TRBJ2-6	.	.	CASSLVSSGANVLTF	TGTGCCAGCAGCTTAGTCAGCTCTGGGGCCAACGTCCTGACTTTC
TRBV5-6	TRBJ2-1	TRBD1	.	CASSLAGGKSSYNEQFF	TGTGCCAGCAGCTTGGCAGGGGGCAAGAGCTCCTACAATGAGCAGTTCTTC
TRBV6-5	TRBJ1-5	.	.	CASSPLMDQPQHF	TGTGCCAGCAGTCCCCTAATGGATCAGCCCCAGCATTTT
TRBV6-5	TRBJ2-2	.	.	CASSPTYTGELFF	TGTGCCAGCAGTCCTACGTACACCGGGGAGCTGTTTTTT
TRBV9	TRBJ2-3	TRBD1	.	CASSGGDRTSTDTQYF	TGTGCCAGCAGCGGAGGGGACAGGACTAGCACAGATACGCAGTATTTT
TRBV6-6	TRBJ2-5	TRBD1	.	CASSPGQGPQYF	TGTGCCAGCAGTCCGGGACAGGGGCCCCAGTACTTC
TRBV6-6	TRBJ2-1	.	.	CASSYSRVYNEQFF	TGTGCCAGCAGTTACTCGAGGGTTTACAATGAGCAGTTCTTC
TRBV24-1	TRBJ2-7	.	.	CATRRRLYEQYF	TGTGCCACCAGGCGGCGGTTATACGAGCAGTACTTC
TRBV10-3	TRBJ2-7	.	once	CAISATEGEQYF	TGTGCCATCAGTGCGACAGAAGGCGAGCAGTACTTC
TRBV18	TRBJ1-6	TRBD1	.	CASSQTEQGRTPLHF	TGTGCCAGCTCACAGACAGAACAGGGGAGGACACCCCTCCACTTT
TRBV6-5	TRBJ2-5	.	.	CASSHQGSRETQYF	TGTGCCAGCAGTCACCAGGGGTCTCGGGAGACCCAGTACTTC
TRBV21-1	TRBJ1-5	.	once	CASSKEPDSDNQPQHF	TGTGCCAGCAGCAAAGAGCCGGACAGCGACAATCAGCCCCAGCATTTT
TRBV29-1	TRBJ1-1	.	.	CSAAGPVTEAFF	TGCAGCGCCGCGGGACCCGTGACTGAAGCTTTCTTT
TRBV27	TRBJ1-2	TRBD1	.	CASSRKTGVNYGYTF	TGTGCCAGCAGCCGGAAAACAGGGGTTAACTATGGCTACACCTTC